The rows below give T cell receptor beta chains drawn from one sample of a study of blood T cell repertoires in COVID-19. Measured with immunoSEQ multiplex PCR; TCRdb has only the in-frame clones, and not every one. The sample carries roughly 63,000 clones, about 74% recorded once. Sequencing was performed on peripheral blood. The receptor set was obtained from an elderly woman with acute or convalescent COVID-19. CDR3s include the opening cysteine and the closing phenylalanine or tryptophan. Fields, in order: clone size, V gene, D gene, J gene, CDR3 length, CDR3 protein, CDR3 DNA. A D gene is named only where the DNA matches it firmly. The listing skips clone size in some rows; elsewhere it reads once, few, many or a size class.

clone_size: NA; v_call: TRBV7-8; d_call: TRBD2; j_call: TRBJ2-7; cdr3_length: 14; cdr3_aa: CASSLQTSAYEQYF; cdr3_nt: TGTGCCAGCAGCCTCCAGACTAGCGCCTACGAGCAGTACTTC
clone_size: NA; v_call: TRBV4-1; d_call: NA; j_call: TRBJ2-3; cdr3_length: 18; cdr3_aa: CASSQAGPRRRGTDTQYF; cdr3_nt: TGCGCCAGCAGCCAGGCCGGACCAAGGCGAAGGGGTACAGATACGCAGTATTTT
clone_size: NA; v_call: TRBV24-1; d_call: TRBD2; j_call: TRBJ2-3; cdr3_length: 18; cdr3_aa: CATSGAGTSGSWGDTQYF; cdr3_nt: TGTGCCACCAGTGGAGCCGGGACTAGCGGGAGCTGGGGAGATACGCAGTATTTT
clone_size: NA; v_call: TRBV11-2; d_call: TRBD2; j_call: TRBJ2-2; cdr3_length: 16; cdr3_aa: CASSPRAGANTGELFF; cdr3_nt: TGTGCCAGCAGCCCTAGGGCGGGAGCGAACACCGGGGAGCTGTTTTTT
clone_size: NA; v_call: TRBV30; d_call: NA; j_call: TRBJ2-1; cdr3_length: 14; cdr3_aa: CAWSRVGNYNEQFF; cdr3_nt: TGTGCCTGGAGCAGGGTGGGGAACTACAATGAGCAGTTCTTC
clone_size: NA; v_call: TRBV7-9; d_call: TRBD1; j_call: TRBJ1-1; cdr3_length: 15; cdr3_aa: CASSLRQGQDTEAFF; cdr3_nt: TGTGCCAGCAGCTTAAGACAGGGCCAGGACACTGAAGCTTTCTTT
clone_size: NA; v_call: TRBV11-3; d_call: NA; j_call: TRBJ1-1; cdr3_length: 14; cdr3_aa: CASSLSGRNTEAFF; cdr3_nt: TGTGCCAGCAGCTTATCGGGTCGAAACACTGAAGCTTTCTTT
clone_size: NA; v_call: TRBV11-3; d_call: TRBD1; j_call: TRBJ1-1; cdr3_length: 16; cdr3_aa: CASSPLTGGVNTEAFF; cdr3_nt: TGTGCCAGCAGCCCGCTGACAGGGGGGGTGAACACTGAAGCTTTCTTT
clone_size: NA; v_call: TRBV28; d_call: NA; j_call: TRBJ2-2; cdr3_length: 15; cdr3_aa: CASSPTGTFGQELFF; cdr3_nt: TGTGCCAGCAGTCCCACAGGGACGTTCGGACAGGAGCTGTTTTTT
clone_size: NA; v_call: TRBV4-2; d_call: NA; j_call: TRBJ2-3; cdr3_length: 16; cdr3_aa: CASSQGGGSSTDTQYF; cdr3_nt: TGTGCCAGCAGCCAAGGAGGAGGCTCTAGCACAGATACGCAGTATTTT
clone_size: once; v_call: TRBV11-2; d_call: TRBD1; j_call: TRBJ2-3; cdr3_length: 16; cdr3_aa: CASSLPTGGPTDTQYF; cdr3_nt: TGTGCCAGCAGCTTACCGACAGGGGGACCCACAGATACGCAGTATTTT
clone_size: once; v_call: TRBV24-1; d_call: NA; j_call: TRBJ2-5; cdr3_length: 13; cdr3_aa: CATRDSGLETQYF; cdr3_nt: TGTGCCACCAGGGACAGCGGTCTAGAGACCCAGTACTTC
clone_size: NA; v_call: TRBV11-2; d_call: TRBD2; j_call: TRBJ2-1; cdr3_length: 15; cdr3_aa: CASSLVAGGSNEQFF; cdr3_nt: TGTGCCAGCAGCTTAGTAGCGGGAGGATCAAATGAGCAGTTCTTC
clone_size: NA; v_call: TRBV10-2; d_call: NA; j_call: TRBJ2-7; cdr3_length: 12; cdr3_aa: CASVQGNYEQYF; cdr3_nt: TGCGCCAGCGTCCAGGGGAACTACGAGCAGTACTTC
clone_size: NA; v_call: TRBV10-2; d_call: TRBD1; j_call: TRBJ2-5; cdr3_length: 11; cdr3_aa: CATVGQASQYF; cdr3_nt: TGCGCCACCGTCGGACAGGCCTCCCAGTACTTC
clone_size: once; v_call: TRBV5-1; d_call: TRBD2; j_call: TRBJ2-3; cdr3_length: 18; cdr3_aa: CASSLVGGTSGRPDTQYF; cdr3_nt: TGCGCCAGCAGCTTGGTGGGGGGCACTAGCGGGAGACCAGATACGCAGTATTTT
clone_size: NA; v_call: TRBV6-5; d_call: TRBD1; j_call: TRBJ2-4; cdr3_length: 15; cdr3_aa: CASSYARTGGNIQYF; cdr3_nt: TGTGCCAGCAGTTACGCTCGGACAGGGGGAAACATTCAGTACTTC
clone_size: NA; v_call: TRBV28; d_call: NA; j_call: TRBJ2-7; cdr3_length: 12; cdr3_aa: CASEGRTYEQYF; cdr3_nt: TGTGCCAGCGAGGGCAGGACCTACGAGCAGTACTTC
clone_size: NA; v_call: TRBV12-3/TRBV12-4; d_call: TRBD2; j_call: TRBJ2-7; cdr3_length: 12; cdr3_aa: CASSPGGREQYF; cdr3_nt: TGTGCCAGCAGTCCGGGAGGCCGCGAGCAGTACTTC
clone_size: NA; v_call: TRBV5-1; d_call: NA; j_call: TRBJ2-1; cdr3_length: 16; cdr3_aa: CASRMAGIGPTNEQFF; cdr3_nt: TGCGCCAGCCGGATGGCGGGGATCGGTCCTACGAATGAGCAGTTCTTC
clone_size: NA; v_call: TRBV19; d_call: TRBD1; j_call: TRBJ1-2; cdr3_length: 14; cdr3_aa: CASSEPTGGDGYTF; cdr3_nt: TGTGCCAGTAGCGAACCGACAGGGGGAGATGGCTACACCTTC
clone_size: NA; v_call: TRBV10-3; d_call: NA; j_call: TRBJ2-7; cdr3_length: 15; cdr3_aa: CAISESTGLSYEQYF; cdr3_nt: TGTGCCATCAGTGAGTCAACGGGACTCTCCTACGAGCAGTACTTC
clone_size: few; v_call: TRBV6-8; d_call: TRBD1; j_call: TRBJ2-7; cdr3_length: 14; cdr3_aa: CASTETGPSYEQYF; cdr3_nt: TGTGCCAGCACCGAGACAGGGCCCTCCTACGAGCAGTACTTC
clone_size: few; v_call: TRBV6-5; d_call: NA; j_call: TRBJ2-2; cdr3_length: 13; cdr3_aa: CASSRDSTGELFF; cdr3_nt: TGTGCCAGCAGCCGGGACTCGACCGGGGAGCTGTTTTTT
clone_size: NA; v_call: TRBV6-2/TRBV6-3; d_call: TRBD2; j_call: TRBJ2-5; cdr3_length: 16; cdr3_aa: CASSFGLAGNQETQYF; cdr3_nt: TGTGCCAGCAGTTTCGGACTAGCGGGAAACCAAGAGACCCAGTACTTC
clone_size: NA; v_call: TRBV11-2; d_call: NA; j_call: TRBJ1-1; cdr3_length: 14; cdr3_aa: CASSSELLGTEAFF; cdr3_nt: TGTGCCAGCAGCTCCGAATTGCTCGGGACTGAAGCTTTCTTT
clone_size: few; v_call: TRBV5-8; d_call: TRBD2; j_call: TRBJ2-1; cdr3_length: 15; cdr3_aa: CASSLRGLDQNEQFF; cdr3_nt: TGTGCCAGCAGCTTGAGGGGACTAGATCAGAATGAGCAGTTCTTC
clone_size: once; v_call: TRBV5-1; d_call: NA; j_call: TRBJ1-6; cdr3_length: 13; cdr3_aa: CASSGLDNSPLHF; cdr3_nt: TGCGCCAGCAGCGGCCTCGATAATTCACCCCTCCACTTT
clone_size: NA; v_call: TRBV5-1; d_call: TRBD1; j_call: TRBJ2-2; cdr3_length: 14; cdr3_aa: CASSPVQGAGELFF; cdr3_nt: TGCGCCAGCAGCCCAGTACAGGGGGCCGGGGAGCTGTTTTTT
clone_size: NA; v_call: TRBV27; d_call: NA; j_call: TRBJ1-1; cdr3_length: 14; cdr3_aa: CASSLFQGPSEAFF; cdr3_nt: TGTGCCAGCAGTTTATTTCAGGGCCCTTCTGAAGCTTTCTTT
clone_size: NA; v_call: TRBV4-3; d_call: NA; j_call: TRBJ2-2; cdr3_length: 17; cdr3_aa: CASSTSLGRSGTGELFF; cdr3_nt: TGCGCCAGCAGCACGTCCCTGGGGCGGTCGGGCACCGGGGAGCTGTTTTTT
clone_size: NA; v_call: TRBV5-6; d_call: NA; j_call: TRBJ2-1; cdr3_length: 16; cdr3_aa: CASSLIQVTTYNEQFF; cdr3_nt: TGTGCCAGCAGCCTAATCCAGGTTACCACCTACAATGAGCAGTTCTTC
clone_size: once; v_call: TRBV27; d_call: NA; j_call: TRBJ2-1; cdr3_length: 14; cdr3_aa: CASSLSEPSNEQFF; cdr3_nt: TGTGCCAGCAGTTTATCGGAGCCCAGCAATGAGCAGTTCTTC
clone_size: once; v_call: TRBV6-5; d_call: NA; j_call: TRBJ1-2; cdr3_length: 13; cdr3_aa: CASRRAQNYGYTF; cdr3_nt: TGTGCCAGCAGACGTGCACAGAACTATGGCTACACCTTC
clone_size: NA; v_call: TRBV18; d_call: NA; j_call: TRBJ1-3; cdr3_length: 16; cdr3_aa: CASSPKEGVGGNTIYF; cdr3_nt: TGTGCCAGCTCACCAAAGGAGGGTGTTGGTGGAAACACCATATATTTT
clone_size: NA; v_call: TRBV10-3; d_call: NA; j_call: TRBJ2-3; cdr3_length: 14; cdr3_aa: CANKRGDGQDTQYF; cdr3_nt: TGTGCCAACAAACGCGGTGACGGACAAGATACGCAGTATTTT
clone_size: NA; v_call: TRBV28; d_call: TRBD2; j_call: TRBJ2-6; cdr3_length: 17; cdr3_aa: CASRSVSGMSGANVLTF; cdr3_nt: TGTGCCAGCAGGTCGGTTAGCGGGATGTCTGGGGCCAACGTCCTGACTTTC
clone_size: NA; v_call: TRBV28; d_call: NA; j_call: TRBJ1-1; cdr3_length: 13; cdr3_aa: CASSPPSRSEAFF; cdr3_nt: TGTGCCAGCAGCCCGCCCTCGCGGAGTGAAGCTTTCTTT
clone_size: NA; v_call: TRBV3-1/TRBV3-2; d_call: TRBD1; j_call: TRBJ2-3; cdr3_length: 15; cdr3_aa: CASSQLTGRTDTQYF; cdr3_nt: TGTGCCAGCAGCCAATTGACAGGGCGCACAGATACGCAGTATTTT